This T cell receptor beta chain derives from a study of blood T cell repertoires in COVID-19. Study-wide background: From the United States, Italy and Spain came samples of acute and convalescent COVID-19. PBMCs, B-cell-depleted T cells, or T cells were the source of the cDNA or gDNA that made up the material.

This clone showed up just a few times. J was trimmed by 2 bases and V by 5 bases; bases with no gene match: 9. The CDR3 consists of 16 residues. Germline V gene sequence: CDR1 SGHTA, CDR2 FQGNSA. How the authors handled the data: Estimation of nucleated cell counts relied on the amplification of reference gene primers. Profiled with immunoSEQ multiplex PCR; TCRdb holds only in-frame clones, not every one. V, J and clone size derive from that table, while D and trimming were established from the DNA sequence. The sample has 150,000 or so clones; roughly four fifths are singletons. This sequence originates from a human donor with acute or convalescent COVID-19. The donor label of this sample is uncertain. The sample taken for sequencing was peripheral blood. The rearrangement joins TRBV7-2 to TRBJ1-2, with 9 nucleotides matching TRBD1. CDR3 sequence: CASSPNYRGRNYGYTF. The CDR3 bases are TGTGCCAGCAGCCCGAACTACAGGGGGCGCAACTATGGCTACACCTTC.